Following are 12 T cell receptor beta chains from one sample sequenced in a study of T cells after posttransplantation cyclophosphamide. Produced via immunoSEQ multiplex PCR; TCRdb's table is partial and in-frame only. The profile covers tens of thousands of clones, none occurring a single time. Sequencing used PBMCs. The receptors come from a woman aged 45-65 years in good health and a related stem cell transplant donor.

This clone was recorded many times. V usage is TRBV6-5 and J usage is TRBJ2-7; D is possibly TRBD2 (5 bases). Germline loops: CDR1 MNHEY, CDR2 SVGAGI. The CDR3 totals 13 residues. V lost 6 bases, J lost 7 bases, and 16 bases lay in between. CDR3 residues: CASSRTGLVEQYF. The CDR3 DNA reads TGTGCCAGCAGCAGGACTGGCCTGGTGGAGCAGTACTTC.

In its sample, this clone was seen many times. The chain links TRBV6-1 to TRBJ1-5; 8 nucleotides match TRBD1. The CDR3 is made up of 15 amino acids. With 5 bases clipped from V and 5 bases from J, the junction kept 8 bases outside the gene matches. In germline, CDR1 is MNHNS, CDR2 SASEGT. CDR3 bases: TGTGCCAGCAGTCGCGACGGGACAGGTCATCAGCCCCAGCATTTT. This encodes CASSRDGTGHQPQHF.

This clone occurred many times. This chain links TRBV28 with TRBJ1-5; D might be TRBD1 (6 bases). Germline V gene data show CDR1 as MDHEN and CDR2 as SYDVKM. V was shortened by 7 bases and J by 6 bases, with 25 bases between the two germline ends. The CDR3 length is 17 residues. The CDR3 is CASTIGGTGGHGQPQHF. The CDR3 nucleotides read TGTGCCAGCACCATAGGGGGAACGGGGGGGCATGGTCAGCCCCAGCATTTT.

A few counts support this clone. V gene TRBV30 combines with J gene TRBJ1-6; 8 bases align to TRBD1. The trim removed 8 bases at V and 7 bases at J, leaving 10 bases unmatched. From germline, CDR1 is GTSNPN and CDR2 SVGIG (reference sequence). The CDR3 extends over 14 amino acids. CDR3 region: CAREMGQENSPLHF. The CDR3 DNA is TGTGCCCGGGAAATGGGACAGGAGAATTCACCCCTCCACTTT.

At least ten counts were recorded for this clone. This chain connects TRBV6-5 to TRBJ1-2; TRBD1 matches at 7 bases. CDR1 is MNHEY and CDR2 is SVGAGI in the germline V gene. This CDR3 comprises 15 residues. V lost 6 bases to trimming and J lost 0 bases; unmatched junction nucleotides: 7. The CDR3 reads CASSPWDSSNYGYTF. Here the CDR3 DNA reads TGTGCCAGCAGCCCATGGGACAGTTCTAACTATGGCTACACCTTC.

This clone has at least ten counts. The chain carries TRBV19 and TRBJ2-5; 7 nucleotides line up with TRBD1. The CDR3 extends over 15 amino acids. Unmatched junction bases numbered 9, after V lost 3 bases and J lost 5 bases. Germline loops: CDR1 LNHDA, CDR2 SQIVND (reference sequence). The DNA of the CDR3 is TGTGCCAGTAGTATCCTGGACAGGCCGGCGGAGACCCAGTACTTC. Translation: CASSILDRPAETQYF.

This clone showed up just a few times. The chain uses TRBV27 and TRBJ1-2; 8 nucleotides match TRBD1. V shed 5 bases, J shed 0 bases, and the junction held 5 bases outside the gene matches. Germline V gives CDR1 MNHEY, CDR2 SMNVEV (reference sequence). This CDR3 is 15 amino acids long. The chain's CDR3 is CASSLTGGANYGYTF. The CDR3 DNA reads TGTGCCAGCAGTCTTACAGGGGGAGCTAACTATGGCTACACCTTC.

Many counts were recorded for this clone. The rearrangement links TRBV10-3 to TRBJ1-1, with TRBD1 matching over 7 bases. Germline CDR1 ENHRY, CDR2 SYGVKD. CDR3 length equals 12 residues. V was pared by 6 bases and J by 4 bases, with 2 bases of the junction left unmatched. CDR3 in DNA: TGTGCCATCAGGCAGGGGGGCACTGAAGCTTTCTTT. Its protein is CAIRQGGTEAFF.

This clone was seen ten or more times. V gene TRBV2 combines with J gene TRBJ2-6; weak D call: TRBD1 (5 bases). Germline V gene lookup returns CDR1 SNHLY and CDR2 FYNNEI. This CDR3 has 15 residues. Trimming took off 7 bases at V and 1 base at J, with 11 bases between the two ends. CDR3 loop: CASTSRQSGANVLTF. For the CDR3, the DNA is TGTGCCAGCACCTCCCGACAGTCTGGGGCCAACGTCCTGACTTTC. Based on the CDR3 plus reference TRBV2 and TRBJ2-6, the full variable domain is EPEVTQTPSHQVTQMGQEVILRCVPISNHLYFYWYRQILGQKVEFLVSFYNNEISEKSEIFDDQFSVERPDGSNFTLKIRSTKLEDSAMYFCASTSRQSGANVLTFGAGSRLTVL.

The sample holds a few counts of this clone. The chain recombines TRBV7-6 with TRBJ2-3; 9 bases align to TRBD2. Unmatched junction bases numbered 7, after V lost 5 bases and J lost 4 bases. The CDR3 is 15 amino acids. Germline CDR1 SGHVS, CDR2 FNYEAQ. Written as DNA, the CDR3 is TGTGCCAGCAGCCGGGGGGAGCGGGGGGCAGATACGCAGTATTTT. Translated, it gives CASSRGERGADTQYF.

This clone was counted ten times or more. This chain joins TRBV7-8 and TRBJ1-2; D remains ambiguous. The CDR3 loop spans 18 amino acids. Germline V gene sequence: CDR1 SGHVS, CDR2 FQNEAQ. V lost 2 bases to trimming and J lost 2 bases, with 21 bases between them. The CDR3 coding sequence is TGTGCCAGCAGCTTAAGGGTGTCTGGGCGACTAAGGAACTATGGCTACACCTTC. This encodes CASSLRVSGRLRNYGYTF. Looking up the rest from reference TRBV7-8 and TRBJ1-2 gives the full variable domain: GAGVSQSPRYKVAKRGQDVALRCDPISGHVSLFWYQQALGQGPEFLTYFQNEAQLDKSGLPSDRFFAERPEGSVSTLKIQRTQQEDSAVYLCASSLRVSGRLRNYGYTFGSGTRLTVV.

This clone occurred many times. V gene TRBV5-1 combines with J gene TRBJ1-6; 9 bases are shared with TRBD1. The CDR3 is 17 amino acids. Losses at the gene ends were 1 base for V and 3 bases for J; bases not matched to a gene: 5. From germline, CDR1 is SGHRS and CDR2 YFSETQ. The CDR3 DNA reads TGCGCCAGCAGCTTGACAGGGGGCGCATACTATAATTCACCCCTCCACTTT. It is translated as CASSLTGGAYYNSPLHF.